This is a list of T cell receptor beta chains from one sample in a study of T cell responses to AZD1222 COVID-19 vaccine. Repertoires were generated with immunoSEQ multiplex PCR, while TCRdb's copy carries only in-frame clones and drops some. The data contain more than 80,000 clones, 70% to 90% of them singletons. The source material was peripheral blood, sampled on day 0 of MenACWY control vaccination. The receptors shown here come from an adult in good health. CDR3s include the opening cysteine and the closing phenylalanine or tryptophan. Fields, in order: J gene, D gene, clone size, V gene, CDR3 DNA, CDR3 protein. D genes are given only for firm matches. Expanded clones are given a class, and other clones once, few, many or no size at all.

>TRBJ1-1|NA|NA|TRBV27
TGTGCCAGCAGTTTTCAGATGAACACTGAAGCTTTCTTT
CASSFQMNTEAFF
>TRBJ1-1|NA|NA|TRBV20-1
TGCAGTGCTGGGGGGCCTTTCTTT
CSAGGPFF
>TRBJ1-2|NA|NA|TRBV11-2
TGTGCCAGCAGCTCCGCAGGAGTCTATGGCTACACCTTC
CASSSAGVYGYTF
>TRBJ2-7|NA|NA|TRBV27
TGTGCCAGCAGTTCCTCAGGCTACGAGCAGTACTTC
CASSSSGYEQYF
>TRBJ2-5|NA|NA|TRBV6-1
TGTGCCAGCAGTGAAGGGGGCAGTTCGTACCAAGAGACCCAGTACTTC
CASSEGGSSYQETQYF
>TRBJ2-1|NA|NA|TRBV30
TGTGCCTGGAGTCTAGGACTTACCAATGAGCAGTTCTTC
CAWSLGLTNEQFF
>TRBJ1-1|NA|NA|TRBV20-1
TGCAGTGCTAGTTTGGGCATGAACACTGAAGCTTTCTTT
CSASLGMNTEAFF
>TRBJ2-6|TRBD1|NA|TRBV18
TGTGCCAGCTCACCACGTACAGGGGGTGAATCTGGGGCCAACGTCCTGACTTTC
CASSPRTGGESGANVLTF
>TRBJ1-3|NA|NA|TRBV12-3/TRBV12-4
TGTGCCAGCCATTCTAACTCTGGAAACACCATATATTTT
CASHSNSGNTIYF
>TRBJ1-4|NA|NA|TRBV9
TGTGCCAGCAGCGCCCTTCTAGGGGACGGTGAAAAACTGTTTTTT
CASSALLGDGEKLFF
>TRBJ1-3|NA|once|TRBV19
TGTGCCAGTAGTATTCGGTTATCCTCTGGAAACACCATATATTTT
CASSIRLSSGNTIYF
>TRBJ2-1|TRBD1|NA|TRBV6-4
TGTGCCAGCAGTGACGGGACAGGGAGGTACAATGAGCAGTTCTTC
CASSDGTGRYNEQFF
>TRBJ2-7|TRBD2|NA|TRBV6-5
TGTGCCAGCAGCTCCCGGGAGCGGGGGGGCTACGAGCAGTACTTC
CASSSRERGGYEQYF
>TRBJ2-2|NA|once|TRBV2
TGTGCCAGCAGTGGAAAGGGCCTCGCGAACACCGGGGAGCTGTTTTTT
CASSGKGLANTGELFF
>TRBJ1-1|TRBD1|NA|TRBV4-1
TGCGCCAGCAGCGAAGGGACAGGGGGAGGGAACACTGAAGCTTTCTTT
CASSEGTGGGNTEAFF
>TRBJ1-2|TRBD1|NA|TRBV24-1
TGTGCCACCAGTGATCCGTTGGTGCTCGGGACAGGGTTTTACATAGCTAACTATGGCTACACCTTC
CATSDPLVLGTGFYIANYGYTF
>TRBJ1-1|NA|once|TRBV27
TGTGCCAGCAGTGCCCACAGGGAGAACACTGAAGCTTTCTTT
CASSAHRENTEAFF